The 30 T cell receptor beta chains presented below share a single source sample, sequenced in a study of T cell responses to AZD1222 COVID-19 vaccine. TCRdb's table, derived via immunoSEQ multiplex PCR, lists solely in-frame clones and lacks some. The sample has approximately 52,000 clones, approximately 86% seen once. The sample consisted of peripheral blood, taken 28 days after the second AZD1222 dose. All receptors come from an adult who received the AZD1222 COVID-19 vaccine.

This sequence joins TRBV13 and TRBJ2-1; D is uncertain. This CDR3 spans 12 amino acids. V was cut by 0 bases and J by 12 bases, with 9 bases left in between. CDR1 is PRHDT, CDR2 FYEKMQ, per germline (reference sequence). CDR3 region: CASSLGLPGQFF. CDR3 nucleotides: TGTGCCAGCAGCTTAGGGCTGCCCGGGCAGTTCTTC.

V gene TRBV3-1 (or the pseudogene TRBV3-2) combines with J gene TRBJ2-6; D is possibly TRBD1 (6 bases). Trimming cost V 4 bases and J 0 bases, with 10 bases left between them. The germline CDR1 and CDR2 sequences are LGHDT and YNNKEL (reference sequence). CDR3 size: 16 residues. The chain's CDR3 is CASSRGTSSGANVLTF. CDR3 nucleotides: TGTGCCAGCAGCCGGGGGACATCCTCTGGGGCCAACGTCCTGACTTTC.

The rearrangement links TRBV7-8 to TRBJ2-1; D uncertain. The ends were cut back, 3 bases at V and 5 bases at J, with 14 bases in the middle. This CDR3 is built from 15 residues. In germline, CDR1 is SGHVS, CDR2 FQNEAQ. The CDR3 DNA reads as TGTGCCAGCAGCTTTAACGGTGGGGTCGACAATGAGCAGTTCTTC. As protein: CASSFNGGVDNEQFF.

The chain links TRBV12-3 or TRBV12-4 to TRBJ2-3; no reliable D call. V was trimmed by 3 bases and J by 3 bases, leaving 7 bases between them. CDR3 length: 13 amino acids. CDR3 in amino acids: CASSFRVTDTQYF. CDR3 nucleotides: TGTGCCAGCAGTTTTAGGGTGACAGATACGCAGTATTTT.

The rearrangement links TRBV27 to TRBJ2-7; the D gene is possibly TRBD2 (7 bases). The CDR3 extends over 14 amino acids. The ends were cut back, 6 bases at V and 4 bases at J, with 16 bases in the middle. Germline V lookup: CDR1 MNHEY, CDR2 SMNVEV (reference sequence). In nucleotides, the CDR3 is TGTGCCAGCAGATCGGGGGGCCGGGGATACGAGCAGTACTTC. Translating it yields CASRSGGRGYEQYF.

The V call is TRBV4-2, the J call TRBJ2-5; 8 nucleotides line up with TRBD2. In germline, CDR1 is LGHNA, CDR2 YNFKEQ. V gave up 3 bases and J gave up 9 bases; unmatched junction bases: 15. The CDR3 has 16 amino acids. CDR3 protein: CASSQARTSPPGPQYF. The DNA for the CDR3 is TGTGCCAGCAGCCAGGCCAGGACTAGCCCACCTGGTCCCCAGTACTTC.

The rearrangement joins TRBV4-2 to TRBJ2-1; the match to TRBD2 covers 9 bases. The CDR3 is 16 amino acids. Germline-derived CDR1 and CDR2 are LGHNA and YNFKEQ. J lost 4 bases, V lost 0 bases, and 4 bases had no gene match. DNA of the CDR3: TGTGCCAGCAGCCAAGATGCTAGCGGGAAATACAATGAGCAGTTCTTC. It is translated as CASSQDASGKYNEQFF.

The J gene is TRBJ1-6, the V gene TRBV2, with TRBD1 as a possible D gene (6 bases). CDR1 is SNHLY, CDR2 FYNNEI, per germline. V shed 8 bases and J shed 13 bases, with 15 bases lying between them. CDR3 length equals 12 residues. CDR3 bases: TGTGCCAGCTCGGTGGGGGCCCGGCCCCTCCACTTT. Protein product: CASSVGARPLHF.

This rearrangement joins TRBV5-4 to TRBJ1-1; the match to TRBD1 covers 9 bases. J was trimmed by 0 bases and V by 4 bases; bases with no gene match: 7. The CDR3 has 16 amino acids. Germline V gives CDR1 SGHNT, CDR2 YYREEE (reference sequence). The DNA of the CDR3 is TGTGCCAGCAGCCTAGGACAGGGGAAGGTGAACACTGAAGCTTTCTTT. It yields the protein CASSLGQGKVNTEAFF. Looking up the rest from reference TRBV5-4 and TRBJ1-1 gives the full variable domain: ETGVTQSPTHLIKTRGQQVTLRCSSQSGHNTVSWYQQALGQGPQFIFQYYREEENGRGNFPPRFSGLQFPNYSSELNVNALELDDSALYLCASSLGQGKVNTEAFFGQGTRLTVV.

Worth noting for this clone: One junction end disagrees with the germline gene, perhaps due to a read error. The chain employs TRBV28 and TRBJ2-2; 8 bases align to TRBD1. CDR3 length: 15 amino acids. The germline gives CDR1 MDHEN, CDR2 SYDVKM. As DNA, the CDR3 is TGTGCCAGCAGTTTATATCAGGGGGCAGTCCGGGGAGCTGTTTTT. This sequence encodes CASSLYQGAVRGAVF. Full variable domain (outside the CDR3, taken from reference TRBV28 and TRBJ2-2): DVKVTQSSRYLVKRTGEKVFLECVQDMDHENMFWYRQDPGLGLRLIYFSYDVKMKEKGDIPEGYSVSREKKERFSLILESASTNQTSMYLCASSLYQGAVRGAVFGEGSRLTVL.

This rearrangement joins TRBV7-9 to TRBJ2-3; 7 positions match TRBD2. CDR1 is SEHNR, CDR2 FQNEAQ, per germline (reference sequence). This CDR3 has 16 residues. The V gene end was trimmed by 4 bases and the J gene end by 2 bases; junction bases not matched to a gene: 9. CDR3 residues: CASSWERGRATDTQYF. CDR3 nucleotide sequence: TGTGCCAGCAGCTGGGAGCGAGGGAGGGCCACAGATACGCAGTATTTT.

The chain couples TRBV30 to TRBJ1-1; D is possibly TRBD1 (5 bases). The CDR3 is 14 residues long. Trimming removed 0 bases from V and 6 bases from J, with 14 bases in between. Germline values: CDR1 GTSNPN, CDR2 SVGIG (reference sequence). The CDR3 bases are TGTGCCTGGAGTGTACGGGGGTTAAGGTCTGAAGCTTTCTTT. It codes for CAWSVRGLRSEAFF.

In DNA form, the CDR3 reads TGTGCCAGCTCACCTCCTGGCGAGCAGTTCTTC. It specifies CASSPPGEQFF. The gene calls are TRBV18 and TRBJ2-1; D unclear. CDR3 size: 11 residues. Trimming took off 3 bases at V and 10 bases at J, with 7 bases between the two ends. Germline CDR1 and CDR2: KGHSH and LQKENI. The variable domain in full, with the rest retrieved from reference TRBV18 and TRBJ2-1, is NAGVMQNPRHLVRRRGQEARLRCSPMKGHSHVYWYRQLPEEGLKFMVYLQKENIIDESGMPKERFSAEFPKEGPSILRIQQVVRGDSAAYFCASSPPGEQFFGPGTRLTVL.

The rearrangement links TRBV21-1 to TRBJ2-1; the table gives TRBD1 as D, unverified against the DNA. TRBV21-1 corresponds to a pseudogene. This CDR3 is 13 amino acids long. The chain's CDR3 is CASSKARGLGQFF. The DNA of the CDR3 is TGTGCCAGCAGCAAAGCTCGTGGGCTGGGGCAGTTCTTC.

This clone is a singleton in its sample. The chain joins TRBV28 to TRBJ2-7; D possibly matches TRBD1 or TRBD2 (6 bases each). CDR1 MDHEN and CDR2 SYDVKM come from the germline V gene. The CDR3 has 14 amino acids. V dropped 7 bases and J dropped 0 bases, with 13 bases sitting between them. The CDR3 here is CASIRGGSSYEQYF. CDR3 in DNA: TGTGCCAGCATCAGGGGAGGTTCCTCCTACGAGCAGTACTTC.

V is TRBV7-9 and J is TRBJ2-5, with 10 bases lining up with TRBD2. This CDR3 contains 17 residues. V lost 4 bases to trimming and J lost 1 base; unmatched junction nucleotides: 9. Per the germline V gene, CDR1 is SEHNR and CDR2 is FQNEAQ (reference sequence). CDR3 region: CASSSTLGLAAQETQYF. In DNA form, the CDR3 reads TGTGCCAGCAGCTCGACCCTCGGACTAGCGGCCCAAGAGACCCAGTACTTC.

The V and J genes are TRBV24-1 and TRBJ2-5, with D possibly being TRBD2 (7 bases). The V end was cut by 4 bases, the J end by 2 bases, with 16 bases between. This CDR3 contains 16 residues. The germline V gene encodes CDR1 KGHDR and CDR2 SFDVKD. Here the CDR3 reads CATSEPRGGSQETQYF. In DNA, the CDR3 is TGTGCCACCAGTGAACCAAGGGGGGGCAGTCAAGAGACCCAGTACTTC.

The chain is built from TRBV7-9 and TRBJ2-7, with 8 bases that match TRBD1. Germline V gene data show CDR1 as SEHNR and CDR2 as FQNEAQ (reference sequence). V lost 4 bases and J lost 2; bases outside the gene matches: 4. The CDR3 runs 14 residues. CDR3 in amino acids: CASSSGQGPYEQYF. The CDR3 nucleotides are TGTGCCAGCAGCTCTGGACAGGGACCCTACGAGCAGTACTTC.

This chain uses TRBV10-2 with TRBJ1-2; TRBD1 matches at 7 bases. CDR1 WSHSY and CDR2 SAAADI come from the germline V gene. With V trimmed by 2 bases and J by 0 bases, 9 bases remained unmatched. The CDR3 spans 17 residues. The chain's CDR3 is CASSEGGQILANYGYTF. The CDR3 DNA is TGCGCCAGCAGTGAGGGGGGACAGATTCTAGCTAACTATGGCTACACCTTC.

The chain couples TRBV15 to TRBJ2-5; perhaps TRBD2 as D (6 bases). The CDR3 consists of 13 residues. Germline-derived CDR1 and CDR2 are LNHNV and YYDKDF (reference sequence). Trimming stripped 5 bases from V and 4 bases from J, with 11 bases between. This CDR3 is CATSSGLPETQYF. Here the CDR3 DNA reads TGTGCCACCAGCTCCGGACTACCAGAGACCCAGTACTTC.

V usage is TRBV5-4 and J usage is TRBJ2-7; the D is unclear. Looked up from germline, CDR1 is SGHNT and CDR2 is YYREEE (reference sequence). V lost 4 bases and J lost 4, with 9 bases in between. The CDR3 length is 12 residues. The CDR3 sequence: CASSGNQYEQYF. DNA of the CDR3: TGTGCCAGCAGCGGGAACCAGTACGAGCAGTACTTC.

This chain links TRBV10-1 with TRBJ2-1; D might be TRBD2 (5 bases). CDR1 and CDR2 (germline): WNHNN, SYGVQD (reference sequence). This CDR3 has 13 amino acids. The V end was cut by 5 bases, the J end by 12 bases, with 17 bases between. The CDR3 is CASSINTASGQFF. CDR3 sequence (DNA): TGCGCCAGCAGTATTAATACAGCCAGCGGGCAGTTCTTC.

The chain recombines TRBV5-1 with TRBJ2-3, with TRBD2 matching 9 bases. The CDR3 is made up of 16 amino acids. Germline loops: CDR1 SGHRS, CDR2 YFSETQ. Unmatched junction bases numbered 8, after V lost 0 bases and J lost 6 bases. CDR3 residues: CASSLERLAGWDTQYF. Written as DNA, the CDR3 is TGCGCCAGCAGCTTGGAGAGGCTAGCGGGATGGGATACGCAGTATTTT.

V is TRBV21-1 and J is TRBJ2-7; the tabulated D call, TRBD2, remains unverified against the DNA. TRBV21-1 has pseudogene status. The CDR3 runs 14 residues. The CDR3 spells CATLSGSPPYEQYF. CDR3 in DNA: TGTGCCACCCTTAGCGGGAGTCCCCCCTACGAGCAGTACTTC.

CDR3 residues: CASSFGTIAYEQYF. For the CDR3, the DNA is TGTGCCAGCAGCTTCGGGACAATCGCCTACGAGCAGTACTTC. The chain links TRBV11-2 to TRBJ2-7, with D possibly TRBD1 on 6 matching bases. The V gene's germline CDR1 is SGHAT and CDR2 FQNNGV. Trimming removed 3 bases at V and 2 bases at J, with 11 bases between. This CDR3 comprises 14 residues.

The chain joins TRBV3-1 (or the pseudogene TRBV3-2) to TRBJ2-3; 9 nucleotides line up with TRBD1. After removal of 2 bases from V and 7 bases from J, the junction contained 4 bases not matched to a gene. CDR3 size: 14 residues. Germline CDR1 is LGHDT and CDR2 is YNNKEL (reference sequence). The CDR3 DNA reads as TGTGCCAGCAGCCAAACAGGGGGCATACATACGCAGTATTTT. It yields the protein CASSQTGGIHTQYF.

J is TRBJ2-2 and V is TRBV19; 8 bases align to TRBD1. The V and J ends lost 3 bases and 7 bases, in that order; junction bases with no gene match: 7. The CDR3 spans 15 residues. CDR1 LNHDA and CDR2 SQIVND come from the germline V gene (reference sequence). CDR3 in amino acids: CASSIQQGVSGELFF. The CDR3 bases are TGTGCCAGTAGTATTCAACAGGGGGTTAGCGGGGAGCTGTTTTTT.

Written as DNA, the CDR3 is TGCAGCGTTGGACGGGGGGGGCTTTCATTGGGCTACGAGCAGTACTTC. Translating it yields CSVGRGGLSLGYEQYF. The chain joins TRBV29-1 to TRBJ2-7; 8 bases agree with TRBD2. V lost 4 bases and J lost 3; bases outside the gene matches: 14. The CDR3 runs to 16 residues. CDR1 and CDR2 (germline): SQVTM, ANQGSEA.

J is TRBJ1-5 and V is TRBV19; D unclear. In germline, CDR1 is LNHDA, CDR2 SQIVND (reference sequence). This CDR3 region has 16 residues. Trimming cost V 5 bases and J 4 bases, with 18 bases left between them. The CDR3 coding sequence is TGTGCCAGTAGTCTCCCCCCTGGGGTCGGTAATCAGCCCCAGCATTTT. Amino acid sequence: CASSLPPGVGNQPQHF.

V gene TRBV29-1 combines with J gene TRBJ1-1; no clear D. This CDR3 spans 12 amino acids. The V end was cut by 4 bases, the J end by 6 bases, with 12 bases between. CDR1 and CDR2 (germline): SQVTM, ANQGSEA. CDR3 nucleotides: TGCAGCGTTGTGGAACTCGCCCCTGAAGCTTTCTTT. Translation gives CSVVELAPEAFF.